Listed below are T cell receptor beta chains from one sample, sequenced in a study of glioma-infiltrating T cells after dendritic cell vaccination. Sequenced by immunoSEQ multiplex PCR; TCRdb stores in-frame clones only, minus some. The sample consists of roughly 50,000 clones, 70% to 90% of them appearing once. The sample consisted of blood, taken after dendritic cell vaccination. The receptors were sampled from a human donor with glioblastoma. Each CDR3 is given with its conserved first and last residue. The order of the fields is J gene, V gene, CDR3 protein.

>TRBJ2-7|TRBV28
CASSSQYEQYF
>TRBJ2-1|TRBV18
CASSATAYNEQFF
>TRBJ1-1|TRBV18
CASSLKQGSVNTEAFF
>TRBJ1-2|TRBV9
CASSRGENPVGYTF
>TRBJ1-2|TRBV28
CASSQTVNYGYTF
>TRBJ1-4|TRBV15
CATHRGVDRPTNEKLFF
>TRBJ2-4|TRBV11-2
CASSLGLGLGVYIQYF
>TRBJ2-3|TRBV28
CASSLLGEVADTQYF
>TRBJ2-6|TRBV5-8
CASSLDLGRSGANVLTF
>TRBJ1-4|TRBV18
CASSPFGIRTTNEKLFF
>TRBJ2-1|TRBV10-2
CASSEGLAGGVMREQFF
>TRBJ2-5|TRBV27
CASSFSSWAPQETQYF
>TRBJ1-2|TRBV6-6
CASSNKIDSRATYTF
>TRBJ1-6|TRBV30
CAWSTSSYNSPLHF
>TRBJ2-1|TRBV10-3
CAISGLAKDNEQFF
>TRBJ2-1|TRBV6-5
CASSPGGAHNEQFF
>TRBJ1-1|TRBV25-1
CASTLTGLGRNTEAFF
>TRBJ1-2|TRBV27
CASRRSYGTGRNHYGYTF
>TRBJ2-5|TRBV4-1
CASSLRGTSGEETQYF
>TRBJ1-3|TRBV19
CASRGRPSSGNTIYF
>TRBJ2-1|TRBV7-3
CASSLSSTLNEQFF
>TRBJ1-5|TRBV7-9
CAGTRDNQPQHF
>TRBJ2-5|TRBV4-2
CASSQGAAGQETQYF
>TRBJ2-5|TRBV7-9
CASRLGETQYF
>TRBJ2-7|TRBV21-1
CASSPQFGLLATYEQYF
>TRBJ2-1|TRBV7-3
CASSPGQGIGEQFF
>TRBJ1-1|TRBV16
CASKDQGTEAFF
>TRBJ1-1|TRBV4-1
CASSQSRGAVNTEAFF
>TRBJ1-4|TRBV5-1
CASSSGRSNEKLFF
>TRBJ1-2|TRBV6-6
CASSRGQSNPNYGYTF
>TRBJ2-2|TRBV9
CASREGNTGELFF
>TRBJ2-1|TRBV15
CATSRSGTGTNEQFF
>TRBJ1-2|TRBV28
CASNEGGYGYTF
>TRBJ1-5|TRBV12-1
CASSTRGTGPTTDQPQHF
>TRBJ1-3|TRBV27
CASSLPGPKGNTIYF
>TRBJ2-7|TRBV28
CASSGPSGLYTYEQYF
>TRBJ1-1|TRBV30
CAWSTGYTEAFF
>TRBJ1-5|TRBV6-1
CASLTWDRPWAQHF
>TRBJ2-1|TRBV29-1
CSVSDRVANEQFF
>TRBJ1-2|TRBV11-3
CASSSEGYGYTF
>TRBJ2-5|TRBV28
CASLGQEQETQYF
>TRBJ2-6|TRBV11-2
CASRPAGRLSGANVLTF
>TRBJ2-3|TRBV7-2
CASSLRSGANTDTQYF
>TRBJ2-7|TRBV6-1
CASSVQGPYEQYF
>TRBJ2-1|TRBV10-1
CASTPTSGSLYEQFF
>TRBJ1-1|TRBV7-3
CASSTGGANTEAFF
>TRBJ2-7|TRBV28
CASGLGGAGEFNEQYF
>TRBJ1-2|TRBV27
CASSLYGQPAYGYTF
>TRBJ2-1|TRBV27
CASSLLGTSGYNEQFF
>TRBJ2-5|TRBV28
CASSSGASGFKETQYF
>TRBJ1-2|TRBV7-6
CASSLGGGASSNYGYTF